The 20 T cell receptor beta chains given below trace back to one sample, sequenced in a study of blood T cell repertoires in COVID-19. TCRdb's table, derived via immunoSEQ multiplex PCR, lists solely in-frame clones and lacks some. The table has roughly 300,000 clones, around 86% seen once. Sample: peripheral blood. The receptors were gathered from a human donor in a cohort sampled during active COVID-19.

J is TRBJ1-3 and V is TRBV29-1; no clear D gene. The V end was cut by 7 bases, the J end by 3 bases, with 16 bases between. Germline CDR1 is SQVTM and CDR2 is ANQGSEA. This CDR3 contains 14 residues. CDR3 protein: CSGLVPTDGNTIYF. The CDR3 nucleotides are TGCAGCGGCCTAGTCCCCACCGATGGAAACACCATATATTTT. Filled out from reference TRBV29-1 and TRBJ1-3, the complete variable domain reads SAVISQKPSRDICQRGTSLTIQCQVDSQVTMMFWYRQQPGQSLTLIATANQGSEATYESGFVIDKFPISRPNLTFSTLTVSNMSPEDSSIYLCSGLVPTDGNTIYFGEGSWLTVV.

This chain connects TRBV4-3 to TRBJ2-7, with a weak D call TRBD1 (6 bases). The V end was cut by 3 bases, the J end by 0 bases, with 15 bases between. Germline CDR1 LGHNA, CDR2 YSLEER. There are 16 residues in the CDR3. CDR3 sequence (DNA): TGCGCCAGCAGCCAGTCTACAGGGATATACTCCTACGAGCAGTACTTC. Its translation is CASSQSTGIYSYEQYF.

J is TRBJ1-2 and V is TRBV6-6; 8 nucleotides align to TRBD1. Germline loops: CDR1 MNHNY, CDR2 SVGAGI (reference sequence). The CDR3 sequence is 14 residues long. J lost 1 base, V lost 5 bases, and 3 bases had no gene match. As DNA, the CDR3 is TGTGCCAGCAGTGACAGGGGCGTTAACTATGGCTACACCTTC. Encoded protein: CASSDRGVNYGYTF.

V gene TRBV28 combines with J gene TRBJ2-5, with 11 bases aligning to TRBD2. The CDR3 is 17 amino acids. The V segment lost 4 bases and the J segment 4 bases; nucleotides outside the gene matches: 11. Germline CDR1 reads MDHEN; CDR2 reads SYDVKM. Written as DNA, the CDR3 is TGTGCCAGCAGTTCCTATCTAGCGGGAGGTCCGGCAGAGACCCAGTACTTC. Its protein is CASSSYLAGGPAETQYF.

This chain joins TRBV7-2 and TRBJ2-7; tentative D call: TRBD2 (6 bases). Germline V gene lookup returns CDR1 SGHTA and CDR2 FQGNSA. The CDR3 is made up of 14 amino acids. V lost 5 bases to trimming and J lost 2 bases, with 13 bases between them. The CDR3 coding sequence is TGTGCCAGCAGCCCGGCGGGAACGGCCTACGAGCAGTACTTC. Protein product: CASSPAGTAYEQYF.

This sequence joins TRBV7-3 and TRBJ1-1; no clear D. V was pared by 5 bases and J by 8 bases, with 18 bases between. CDR3 length: 14 amino acids. CDR1 is SGHTA and CDR2 is FQGTGA in the germline V gene. The CDR3 DNA reads TGTGCCAGCAGCCCAAACTGGGCCGCGGGAGAAGCTTTCTTT. The encoded protein is CASSPNWAAGEAFF.

The chain joins TRBV11-3 to TRBJ2-1, with 10 bases lining up with TRBD2. The germline gives CDR1 SGHNT, CDR2 YENEEA. This CDR3 contains 15 residues. With 6 bases clipped from V and 4 bases from J, the junction kept 6 bases outside the gene matches. As DNA, the CDR3 is TGTGCCAGCAGTTCCTCTAGCGGGAGTTACAATGAGCAGTTCTTC. It is translated as CASSSSSGSYNEQFF.

This clone was seen just once. Other DNA sequences from this sample encode an identical CDR3 as well. The V call is TRBV18, the J call TRBJ2-7; TRBD1 matches at 7 bases. The length of the CDR3 is 12 residues. Germline loops: CDR1 KGHSH, CDR2 LQKENI. With V trimmed by 6 bases and J by 3 bases, 2 bases remained unmatched. CDR3 in DNA: TGTGCCAGCTCTCGACAGGGCTACGAGCAGTACTTC. Translating it yields CASSRQGYEQYF.

The V gene is TRBV12-5, the J gene TRBJ2-1; perhaps TRBD2 as D (6 bases). The CDR3 is 12 amino acids. The germline gives CDR1 LGHNT, CDR2 FRNRAP. V dropped 3 bases and J dropped 7 bases, with 7 bases sitting between them. CDR3 amino acids: CASGLGRNEQFF. CDR3 coding DNA: TGTGCTAGTGGTTTAGGGAGGAATGAGCAGTTCTTC.

V gene TRBV6-5 combines with J gene TRBJ1-5; maybe TRBD1 (6 bases). There are 13 residues in the CDR3. Trimming left V 3 bases short and J 5 bases short, with 8 bases between. CDR1 is MNHEY and CDR2 is SVGAGI in the germline V gene. The CDR3: CASSYSGDQPQHF. CDR3 DNA: TGTGCCAGCAGTTATTCAGGGGATCAGCCCCAGCATTTT.

The CDR3 DNA is TGCGCCAGCAGCCCTAGGACAGGGGGTCCCGGGGAGCTGTTTTTT. Translating it yields CASSPRTGGPGELFF. J is TRBJ2-2 and V is TRBV5-1; 10 positions agree with TRBD1. The CDR3 spans 15 residues. The V and J ends lost 4 bases and 6 bases, in that order; junction bases with no gene match: 6. Germline V lookup: CDR1 SGHRS, CDR2 YFSETQ.

This clone showed up just once. J is TRBJ2-1 and V is TRBV28; 8 positions agree with TRBD1. The CDR3 has 14 residues. CDR1 and CDR2 (germline): MDHEN, SYDVKM. With 4 bases clipped from V and 7 bases from J, the junction kept 6 bases outside the gene matches. The CDR3 here is CASSYWTGNNEQFF. The CDR3 DNA is TGTGCCAGCAGTTATTGGACAGGGAATAATGAGCAGTTCTTC.

V usage is TRBV30 and J usage is TRBJ1-3; the D is unclear. Germline assignment: CDR1 GTSNPN and CDR2 SVGIG (reference sequence). The CDR3 is made up of 14 amino acids. V lost 7 bases to trimming and J lost 8 bases, with 21 bases between them. The DNA of the CDR3 is TGTGCCTTGGGATCGGGAAGCCGGGAGGACACCATATATTTT. This translates into CALGSGSREDTIYF.

This chain connects TRBV3-1 (or the pseudogene TRBV3-2) to TRBJ2-7; 8 bases map to TRBD1. The CDR3 sequence is 15 residues long. V dropped 2 bases and J dropped 2; count of bases not matched to a gene: 5. Germline V gene data show CDR1 as LGHDT and CDR2 as YNNKEL (reference sequence). The CDR3: CASSQPQGATYEQYF. The CDR3 DNA reads as TGTGCCAGCAGCCAACCCCAGGGGGCTACCTACGAGCAGTACTTC.

The gene calls are TRBV6-5 and TRBJ1-3; D unclear. CDR1 and CDR2 from the germline V gene are MNHEY and SVGAGI. This CDR3 spans 11 amino acids. V gave up 8 bases and J gave up 7 bases, with 9 bases separating them. This CDR3 is CASLIENTIYF. The CDR3 DNA is TGTGCCAGCCTTATTGAGAACACCATATATTTT.

Only a few counts were recorded for this clone. V gene TRBV18 combines with J gene TRBJ2-3; maybe TRBD2 (6 bases). The CDR3 loop spans 14 amino acids. V lost 4 bases to trimming and J lost 3 bases, with 11 bases between them. Germline V gene lookup returns CDR1 KGHSH and CDR2 LQKENI. The CDR3 DNA follows: TGTGCCAGCTCACGTGGGGCGGGAACAGATACGCAGTATTTT. It specifies CASSRGAGTDTQYF.

V gene TRBV6-1 combines with J gene TRBJ2-3; 8 bases agree with TRBD1. Germline trimming cut 2 bases from V and 6 bases from J; bases unmatched to any gene: 10. The CDR3 is 16 residues long. Germline V CDR1 and CDR2: MNHNS, SASEGT. In nucleotides, the CDR3 is TGTGCCAGCAGTGAATTCGGGTCAGGGGGCCTGGATACGCAGTATTTT. Translated, it gives CASSEFGSGGLDTQYF.

The chain uses TRBV6-5 and TRBJ2-7; 12 bases line up with TRBD1. The CDR3 spans 15 residues. The J segment lost 5 bases and the V segment lost 4 bases, leaving 6 bases of the junction unmatched. Germline CDR1 and CDR2: MNHEY and SVGAGI. CDR3 residues: CASSSGTGGGNEQYF. The CDR3 nucleotides are TGTGCCAGCAGTTCCGGGACAGGGGGCGGGAACGAGCAGTACTTC.

Regarding this clone: Sequence at one end of the junction differs from germline and may be a read error. Other DNA sequences in the sample encode the same CDR3. The chain uses TRBV10-3 and TRBJ1-2; D remains ambiguous. Per the germline V gene, CDR1 is ENHRY and CDR2 is SYGVKD. The CDR3 has 14 residues. For the CDR3, the DNA is TGTGCTATCAGTGAGTCAGGAGGGCGGTATGGCTACACCTTC. This sequence encodes CAISESGGRYGYTF.

This clone has just one count. Other DNA variants within this sample encode the same CDR3. This sequence joins TRBV7-2 and TRBJ2-7; the D is unclear. The germline V and J ends were trimmed by 4 bases and 4 bases, with 5 bases remaining between them. Per the germline V gene, CDR1 is SGHTA and CDR2 is FQGNSA. The CDR3 consists of 11 residues. In nucleotides, the CDR3 is TGTGCCAGCAGCTCCTTTTACGAGCAGTACTTC. Translation: CASSSFYEQYF.